The text below deals with one T cell receptor beta chain. Its antigen is not identified. V lost 6 bases to trimming and J lost 4 bases; unmatched junction nucleotides: 14. Germline CDR1 reads MNHEY; CDR2 reads SMNVEV (reference sequence). CDR3 length: 19 amino acids. The PCR made use of 60 Vbeta and 13 Jbeta primers. The method was immunoSEQ multiplex PCR; TCRdb's version includes in-frame clones alone and lacks a portion of them. The data contain 110,000 or so clones, about 80% of them singletons. This sample is part of a study of cytomegalovirus exposure and HLA in healthy donors. General observations from the study: Common viral pathogens seemed, in a later analysis, to connect with several of the most significant clusters. Earlier analysis looked at TCR beta V segments, and most were productive about 90% or about 30% of the time.

The chain couples TRBV27 to TRBJ2-1, with 14 bases identical to TRBD2. The sequence was obtained from a woman between 25 and 40 years old in good health and CMV-seropositive. Source material: PBMCs. For the CDR3, the DNA is TGTGCCAGCAGCCGATGGGGACTAGCGGGGGAGACGAATTACAATGAGCAGTTCTTC. Amino acid sequence: CASSRWGLAGETNYNEQFF.